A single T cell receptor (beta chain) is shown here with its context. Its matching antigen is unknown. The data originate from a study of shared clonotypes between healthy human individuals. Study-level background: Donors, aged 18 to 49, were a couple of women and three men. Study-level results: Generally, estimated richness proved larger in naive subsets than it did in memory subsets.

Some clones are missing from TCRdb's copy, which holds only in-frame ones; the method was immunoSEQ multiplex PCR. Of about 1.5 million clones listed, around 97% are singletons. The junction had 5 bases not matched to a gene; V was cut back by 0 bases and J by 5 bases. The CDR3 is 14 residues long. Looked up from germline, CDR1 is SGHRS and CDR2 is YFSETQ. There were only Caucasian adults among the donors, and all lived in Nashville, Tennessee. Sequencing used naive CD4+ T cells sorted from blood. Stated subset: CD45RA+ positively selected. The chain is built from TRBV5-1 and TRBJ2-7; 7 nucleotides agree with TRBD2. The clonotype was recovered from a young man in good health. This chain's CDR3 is CASSLGGGFDEQYF. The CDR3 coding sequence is TGCGCCAGCAGCTTGGGCGGGGGTTTCGACGAGCAGTACTTC.